A selection of T cell receptor beta chains follows, all from one sample in a study of cytomegalovirus exposure and HLA in healthy donors. Generated by immunoSEQ multiplex PCR, the TCRdb table keeps only in-frame clones and is missing some. This sample has approximately 170,000 clones, with roughly 80% found just once. Sequencing was done on a sample of PBMCs. These receptors were taken from a man in his fifties in good health and CMV-seropositive. CDR3s include the opening cysteine and the closing phenylalanine or tryptophan. D genes are given only for firm matches. Rows may omit the clone size; those that give it use once, few, many or a size class.

abundance	d_gene	v_gene	len	j_gene	CDR3nt	CDR3aa
NA	NA	TRBV25-1	18	TRBJ1-1	TGTGCCAGCAGTGAATCTCTCGGCAGGGATTATAGGAGGGGTGAAGCTTTCTTT	CASSESLGRDYRRGEAFF
NA	TRBD1	TRBV28	16	TRBJ1-2	TGTGCCAGCAGTTTTGTCGGGACAGGGGCTAACTATGGCTACACCTTC	CASSFVGTGANYGYTF
NA	TRBD2	TRBV30	19	TRBJ2-1	TGTGCCTGGAGATACCTTACCGGGACTATCGGGTTTCGAGGCAGTGAGCAGTTCTTC	CAWRYLTGTIGFRGSEQFF
NA	TRBD2	TRBV29-1	12	TRBJ2-3	TGCAGCGCAACGGGAGGGCCTGATACGCAGTATTTT	CSATGGPDTQYF
NA	NA	TRBV7-9	14	TRBJ1-1	TGTGCCAGCAGCGATAATCGGGGAAGCACTGAAGCTTTCTTT	CASSDNRGSTEAFF
NA	TRBD1	TRBV6-5	15	TRBJ2-7	TGTGCCAGCAGGTGGGACAGGGGGGACTCCTACGAGCAGTACTTC	CASRWDRGDSYEQYF
NA	NA	TRBV29-1	14	TRBJ2-5	TGCAGCGTTGACCAGCGTGCTACTCAAGAGACCCAGTACTTC	CSVDQRATQETQYF
NA	NA	TRBV30	12	TRBJ2-2	TGTGCCTGGATGACTGATACCGGGGAGCTGTTTTTT	CAWMTDTGELFF
NA	TRBD1	TRBV6-1	16	TRBJ1-6	TGTGCCAGCAGTGAAGTCTTACAGGGGACTCGGTCACCCCTCCACTTT	CASSEVLQGTRSPLHF
NA	NA	TRBV28	14	TRBJ2-5	TGTGCCAGCAGTTCCGGCGGCACCCAAGAGACCCAGTACTTC	CASSSGGTQETQYF
NA	NA	TRBV11-2	17	TRBJ2-3	TGTGCCAGCAGCTTACTGGGCGGACTAACCAGCACAGATACGCAGTATTTT	CASSLLGGLTSTDTQYF
NA	NA	TRBV5-1	12	TRBJ2-3	TGCGCCAGCAGCTTGATCTCAGATACGCAGTATTTT	CASSLISDTQYF
NA	NA	TRBV19	14	TRBJ2-3	TGTGCCAGTAGTATCTTACAGGGTACGGATACGCAGTATTTT	CASSILQGTDTQYF
NA	NA	TRBV5-5	16	TRBJ1-1	TGTGCCAGCAGCTTTGAACGGGACATTATGAACACTGAAGCTTTCTTT	CASSFERDIMNTEAFF
NA	TRBD1	TRBV2	14	TRBJ2-7	TGTGCCAGCAGTGGGGACAGGTTGAAGGGCGAGCAGTACTTC	CASSGDRLKGEQYF
once	NA	TRBV18	16	TRBJ2-5	TGTGCCAGCTCATCTCTTATCCGGGAGCAACAAGAGACCCAGTACTTC	CASSSLIREQQETQYF
few	TRBD1	TRBV25-1	15	TRBJ1-5	TGTGCCAGCAGTGAAGGACAGGGCGGCCGGCAGCCCCAGCATTTT	CASSEGQGGRQPQHF
NA	TRBD1	TRBV11-2	15	TRBJ1-5	TGTGCCAGCAGCCCCCGGACAGGGAGCAATCAGCCCCAGCATTTT	CASSPRTGSNQPQHF
NA	NA	TRBV29-1	13	TRBJ2-5	TGCAGCGTTGCTAGCCTAGGTGGGGAGACCCAGTACTTC	CSVASLGGETQYF
NA	TRBD1	TRBV5-5	15	TRBJ2-7	TGTGCCAGCAGCATAGGACAGGGGAGCTCCTACGAGCAGTACTTC	CASSIGQGSSYEQYF
few	TRBD2	TRBV29-1	12	TRBJ2-1	TGCAGCGTTGACCTAGCGGGAAATGAGCAGTTCTTC	CSVDLAGNEQFF
once	TRBD2	TRBV9	15	TRBJ2-7	TGTGCCAGCAGCGTAGCGGGGGGGAGCTCCTACGAGCAGTACTTC	CASSVAGGSSYEQYF
NA	NA	TRBV7-8	14	TRBJ2-5	TGTGCCAGCAGCTTAGGGGGGGGCGCAGAGACCCAGTACTTC	CASSLGGGAETQYF
NA	NA	TRBV6-5	13	TRBJ2-7	TGTGCCAGCAGTTGGCAAGTCGATTACGAGCAGTACTTC	CASSWQVDYEQYF
NA	TRBD2	TRBV7-2	15	TRBJ2-5	TGTGCCAGCAGCCCAGTGGGGACTACCCAAGAGACCCAGTACTTC	CASSPVGTTQETQYF
NA	TRBD1	TRBV29-1	16	TRBJ2-7	TGCAGCGTTGAAGATCGGTCGACAGGGTTTTCCTACGAGCAGTACTTC	CSVEDRSTGFSYEQYF
NA	NA	TRBV7-8	14	TRBJ2-7	TGTGCCAGCAGCTTAGGCGGTCCATCCTACGAGCAGTACTTC	CASSLGGPSYEQYF
few	NA	TRBV7-3	12	TRBJ2-3	TGTGCCAGCAGCTCCCGAGTGGATACGCAGTATTTT	CASSSRVDTQYF
NA	NA	TRBV5-1	14	TRBJ1-2	TGCGCCAGCAGCCACCTTGCAGGGGACTATGGCTACACCTTC	CASSHLAGDYGYTF
NA	TRBD2	TRBV5-8	18	TRBJ2-6	TGTGCCAGCAGCCCCGGGACTAGCGCGTTCTCTGGGGCCAACGTCCTGACTTTC	CASSPGTSAFSGANVLTF
few	NA	TRBV5-1	13	TRBJ2-1	TGCGCCAGCAGCTTGATGAGGAACAATGAGCAGTTCTTC	CASSLMRNNEQFF
few	NA	TRBV27	14	TRBJ1-4	TGTGCCAGCAGTTTTAGCTGGGGCGGTGAAAAACTGTTTTTT	CASSFSWGGEKLFF
NA	NA	TRBV30	11	TRBJ2-2	TGTGCCTGGAGTCCGGGCGGGGAGCTGTTTTTT	CAWSPGGELFF
NA	TRBD1	TRBV6-5	16	TRBJ2-7	TGTGCCAGCAGTTCTATAGGGACAGGGGGCTCCTACGAGCAGTACTTC	CASSSIGTGGSYEQYF
NA	NA	TRBV6-5	14	TRBJ1-1	TGTGCCAGCAGTTACTCTTGGGGGGGGACTGAAGCTTTCTTT	CASSYSWGGTEAFF
NA	TRBD1	TRBV6-5	13	TRBJ2-5	TGTGCCAGCAGTCGGACAGGGAGGGAGACCCAGTACTTC	CASSRTGRETQYF
NA	NA	TRBV5-1	14	TRBJ2-1	TGCGCCAGCAGCTTTACGGGGGAGTACAATGAGCAGTTCTTC	CASSFTGEYNEQFF
NA	TRBD1	TRBV6-4	14	TRBJ1-6	TGTGCCAGCCGCTCGGACAGGGGAAAATCACCCCTCCACTTT	CASRSDRGKSPLHF
NA	NA	TRBV2	12	TRBJ2-1	TGTGCCAGCGGGTTAGCCCCAGGGGAGCAGTTCTTC	CASGLAPGEQFF
NA	NA	TRBV28	13	TRBJ2-7	TGTGCCAGCAGTTTAGACAGTGACTACGAGCAGTACTTC	CASSLDSDYEQYF
NA	NA	TRBV6-1	13	TRBJ2-5	TGTGCCAGCGGTCAGAATCTTCAAGAGACCCAGTACTTC	CASGQNLQETQYF
NA	TRBD1	TRBV7-9	14	TRBJ1-1	TGTGCCAGCAGCTTACGGACAGGGGAAACTGAAGCTTTCTTT	CASSLRTGETEAFF
few	NA	TRBV5-1	14	TRBJ2-1	TGCGCCAGCAGCTTGACGGGGTCCTACAATGAGCAGTTCTTC	CASSLTGSYNEQFF
few	TRBD1	TRBV4-3	15	TRBJ2-5	TGCGCCAGCAGCCAAGATAAGGGGGCCCAAGAGACCCAGTACTTC	CASSQDKGAQETQYF
NA	NA	TRBV28	16	TRBJ2-5	TGTGCCAGCAGTTTTCAGAAGACTGGGGGCGGTGAGACCCAGTACTTC	CASSFQKTGGGETQYF
NA	TRBD2	TRBV19	16	TRBJ2-2	TGTGCCAGTAGCTCACTAGCGGGCAGAGGCACCGGGGAGCTGTTTTTT	CASSSLAGRGTGELFF
NA	NA	TRBV7-3	13	TRBJ2-1	TGTGCCAGCAGTTTCGACTCTCCCGGCGAGCAGTTCTTC	CASSFDSPGEQFF
NA	NA	TRBV6-1	17	TRBJ2-7	TGTGCCAGCAGTGAAGTAGGGGCAGGGCGGGGTCTCCACGAGCAGTACTTC	CASSEVGAGRGLHEQYF
NA	TRBD1	TRBV7-9	13	TRBJ2-5	TGTGCCAGCAGCCCAAGGGGGCCAGAGACCCAGTACTTC	CASSPRGPETQYF
NA	NA	TRBV5-4	16	TRBJ2-2	TGTGCCAGCAGCCACGGACTACTCGCGAACACCGGGGAGCTGTTTTTT	CASSHGLLANTGELFF
NA	TRBD2	TRBV5-4	15	TRBJ2-3	TGTGCCAGCAGCTCTTCCTTAGCGGGGGAAGATACGCAGTATTTT	CASSSSLAGEDTQYF
NA	NA	TRBV28	16	TRBJ1-1	TGTGCCAGCAGTTTATTAGGAGGCCCCGCGGGCACTGAAGCTTTCTTT	CASSLLGGPAGTEAFF
NA	NA	TRBV27	15	TRBJ2-2	TGTGCCAGCAGTTTATCCCCCGGGGACACCGGGGAGCTGTTTTTT	CASSLSPGDTGELFF
once	TRBD1	TRBV6-6	15	TRBJ1-2	TGTGCCAGCAGGAAGGACAGGGGCGCTTACTATGGCTACACCTTC	CASRKDRGAYYGYTF
NA	TRBD1	TRBV2	14	TRBJ1-4	TGCGCCAGCAAAGGGGGCGGTTGGAGGGAAAAACTGTTTTTT	CASKGGGWREKLFF
NA	NA	TRBV9	14	TRBJ1-1	TGTGCCAGCAGCCCCCGAGGGGGTAACACTGAAGCTTTCTTT	CASSPRGGNTEAFF
NA	NA	TRBV6-5	14	TRBJ1-4	TGTGCCAGCAGTCCCCTCCGTAATAATGAAAAACTGTTTTTT	CASSPLRNNEKLFF